The rows below give T cell receptor beta chains drawn from one sample of a study of shared clonotypes between healthy human individuals. Sequencing used immunoSEQ multiplex PCR; TCRdb keeps in-frame clones, though not all of them. Of 2 million to 2.5 million clones in the sample, roughly 90% were seen once. Sequencing used naive CD4+ T cells from PBMCs. These receptors all stem from a man between 18 and 35 years old in good health. Some clones in this sample may be carry-over from other donors' samples. The CDR3 runs from the conserved cysteine through the conserved F or W. Fields, in order: J gene, V gene, clone size, D gene, CDR3 DNA, CDR3 protein. D genes are given only for firm matches. The size entry is marked missing in some rows and otherwise reads once, few, many or a size class.

>TRBJ2-3|TRBV6-4|NA|NA
TGTGCCAGCAGCGGTAGAGCCGCAGATACGCAGTATTTT
CASSGRAADTQYF
>TRBJ2-7|TRBV10-3|NA|NA
TGTGCCATCAGTGAGTCTCCCTCCTACGAGCAGTACTTC
CAISESPSYEQYF
>TRBJ2-7|TRBV19|once|NA
TGTGCCAGTAGTCCAGGGGACCGACCGTCCTACGAGCAGTACTTC
CASSPGDRPSYEQYF
>TRBJ1-4|TRBV29-1|few|NA
TGCAGCGTTCGCGAGAGTAATGAAAAACTGTTTTTT
CSVRESNEKLFF
>TRBJ1-4|TRBV4-2|NA|NA
TGTGCCAGCCTATCAGGGGACGGAGAAAAACTGTTTTTT
CASLSGDGEKLFF
>TRBJ1-5|TRBV28|NA|TRBD1
TGTGCCAGCAGTTTGGGCAGGGGGAATCAGCCCCAGCATTTT
CASSLGRGNQPQHF
>TRBJ2-2|TRBV19|once|NA
TGTGCCAGTAGTGCCCTTCCGGGGGTGTCCGGGGAGCTGTTTTTT
CASSALPGVSGELFF
>TRBJ2-1|TRBV18|NA|TRBD2
TGTGCCAGCTCTCGGACTAGAACCTACAATGAGCAGTTCTTC
CASSRTRTYNEQFF
>TRBJ1-5|TRBV28|NA|NA
TGTGCCAGCATCTTTGCCACACAGGGTAGTCAGCCCCAGCATTTT
CASIFATQGSQPQHF
>TRBJ2-5|TRBV4-1|NA|NA
TGCGCCAGCAGCCAAGGAGGCGGACCCGCTGAGACCCAGTACTTC
CASSQGGGPAETQYF
>TRBJ1-4|TRBV10-3|few|TRBD1
TGTGCCAGCGGACAGGGAGAAAAACTGTTTTTT
CASGQGEKLFF
>TRBJ2-2|TRBV7-7|once|NA
TGTGCCAGCAGCTTAGCGCCCGGGACTTTTTCTTTAACCGGGGAGCTGTTTTTT
CASSLAPGTFSLTGELFF
>TRBJ1-1|TRBV5-4|NA|NA
TGTGCCAGCAGCTCGAGGGACACGGGCACTGAAGCTTTCTTT
CASSSRDTGTEAFF
>TRBJ2-7|TRBV28|NA|NA
TGTGCCAGCAGTTTTGGAATACGGAGCCCCTACGAGCAGTACTTC
CASSFGIRSPYEQYF
>TRBJ2-4|TRBV28|once|TRBD1
TGTGCCAGCAGTGGACAGGGGATAGCCAAAAACATTCAGTACTTC
CASSGQGIAKNIQYF
>TRBJ1-1|TRBV6-5|NA|NA
TGTGCCAGCAGTTTCCAACAGGGATCCGCTTTCTTT
CASSFQQGSAFF
>TRBJ1-2|TRBV7-9|NA|NA
TGTGCCAGCAGCTCTGGGGGTAATGGCTACACCTTC
CASSSGGNGYTF
>TRBJ2-7|TRBV11-2|NA|NA
TGTGCCAGCAGCGGACCCGGCGGCGGAGCGAATGCCTACGAGCAGTACTTC
CASSGPGGGANAYEQYF
>TRBJ1-3|TRBV9|NA|NA
TGTGCCAGCAGCGTAGAAGGACAGCCCTGGGGAAACACCATATATTTT
CASSVEGQPWGNTIYF
>TRBJ2-3|TRBV6-1|NA|TRBD1
TGTGCCAGCAGTGAGGCAGGGGGCCCCCACCTGATTACGCAGTATTTT
CASSEAGGPHLITQYF
>TRBJ2-1|TRBV7-3|NA|TRBD2
TGTGCCAGCAGCTTACTTGGACTAGCGGGGGAGCAGTTCTTC
CASSLLGLAGEQFF
>TRBJ1-2|TRBV9|NA|NA
TGTGCCAGCAGCGCTGGGTCGGGGCGGTATGGCTACACCTTC
CASSAGSGRYGYTF
>TRBJ2-5|TRBV2|NA|NA
TGTGCCAACACAGGAGACCAAGAGACCCAGTACTTC
CANTGDQETQYF
>TRBJ2-3|TRBV5-4|NA|TRBD2
TGTGCCAGCAGTGACAGCGGGAGGCCCGATACGCAGTATTTT
CASSDSGRPDTQYF
>TRBJ1-3|TRBV4-1|once|NA
TGCGCCAGCAGCCCACAGGCCCACTCTGGAAACACCATATATTTT
CASSPQAHSGNTIYF
>TRBJ2-3|TRBV5-1|NA|TRBD2
TGCGCCAGCAGGCGGTCTAGCGGGACAGATACGCAGTATTTT
CASRRSSGTDTQYF
>TRBJ2-1|TRBV9|NA|TRBD2
TGTGCCAGCAGCCGGGGGAGCGGGAGGCGAGGCAATGAGCAGTTCTTC
CASSRGSGRRGNEQFF
>TRBJ2-5|TRBV2|NA|NA
TGTGCCAGCTCGAGTCAGCAAGAGACCCAGTACTTC
CASSSQQETQYF
>TRBJ1-2|TRBV7-3|few|NA
TGTGCCAGCAGCTTGCCAGGGCAAGGCTACACCTTC
CASSLPGQGYTF
>TRBJ1-1|TRBV7-3|NA|NA
TGTGCCAGCAGCTTAAATCCTATCGGGGGAACTGAAGCTTTCTTT
CASSLNPIGGTEAFF
>TRBJ2-4|TRBV11-1|NA|TRBD2
TGTGCCAGCAGCTTAGGTGGTAGCGGGGCCAAAAACATTCAGTACTTC
CASSLGGSGAKNIQYF
>TRBJ2-5|TRBV6-6|NA|NA
TGTGCCAGCAGAAATCAGGGGAATCAAGAGACCCAGTACTTC
CASRNQGNQETQYF
>TRBJ1-4|TRBV19|once|NA
TGTGCCAGTAGTAGGCAGTCTAATGAAAAACTGTTTTTT
CASSRQSNEKLFF
>TRBJ1-2|TRBV30|NA|NA
TGTGCCTGGAGTGTAGAGTACAGCAGAGGGAATGGCTACACCTTC
CAWSVEYSRGNGYTF
>TRBJ2-5|TRBV6-5|NA|NA
TGTGCCAGCAGTTACTTTCCCGGGGGGACCCAGTACTTC
CASSYFPGGTQYF
>TRBJ2-3|TRBV29-1|once|NA
TGCAGCGTTCGAAGTAGGCACGCGGATACGCAGTATTTT
CSVRSRHADTQYF
>TRBJ1-2|TRBV6-5|NA|NA
TGTGCCAGCAGTTACGGGCAGCTGGGGGGCTACACCTTC
CASSYGQLGGYTF
>TRBJ2-7|TRBV27|few|NA
TGTGCCAGCAGCTGGCGGCCCCAGGAGTACGAGCAGTACTTC
CASSWRPQEYEQYF
>TRBJ1-1|TRBV18|few|TRBD1
TGTGCCAGCTCCCGGGACAGGGAGTCCACTGAAGCTTTCTTT
CASSRDRESTEAFF
>TRBJ1-5|TRBV12-5|NA|NA
TGTGCTAGTGGCCGTGCTTGCGATCAGCCCCAGCATTTT
CASGRACDQPQHF
>TRBJ2-5|TRBV5-6|NA|NA
TGTGCCAGCCGGGCCGGCTGGGAGACCCAGTACTTC
CASRAGWETQYF
>TRBJ2-7|TRBV11-1|NA|NA
TGTGCCAGCAGCTTAGAATACGGTGTGTACGAGCAGTACTTC
CASSLEYGVYEQYF
>TRBJ2-5|TRBV30|NA|TRBD2
TGTGCCTGGAGCCCGGGGGGGGCCGGAGGGGAGCAGTACTTC
CAWSPGGAGGEQYF
>TRBJ2-1|TRBV7-9|few|NA
TGTGCCAGCAGTCCTGACAGAGGCGGCTACAATGAGCAGTTCTTC
CASSPDRGGYNEQFF
>TRBJ2-5|TRBV7-9|NA|TRBD1
TGTGCCAGCAGCTGGGGACAGGGGGGAGAGACCCAGTACTTC
CASSWGQGGETQYF